Reported below is one T cell receptor beta chain. After removal of 6 bases from V and 8 bases from J, the junction contained 19 bases not matched to a gene. From germline, CDR1 is MNHEY and CDR2 SMNVEV (reference sequence). CDR3 length equals 17 residues. The method was immunoSEQ multiplex PCR; TCRdb's version includes in-frame clones alone and lacks a portion of them. Of 80,000 to 100,000 clones listed, about 74% are singletons. This entry comes from a study of blood T cell repertoires in COVID-19. This clonotype was sampled from an older man with COVID-19, enrolled during active disease. The rearrangement links TRBV27 to TRBJ2-3, with TRBD1 matching 8 bases. The source material was peripheral blood. The DNA for the CDR3 is TGTGCCAGCAGCTTAACAAGACAGGGGTCTATCTCGGGTACGCAGTATTTT. As protein: CASSLTRQGSISGTQYF.